The 30 T cell receptor beta chains presented below share a single source sample, sequenced in a study of shared clonotypes between healthy human individuals. Measured with immunoSEQ multiplex PCR; TCRdb has only the in-frame clones, and not every one. Here the sample spans over a million clones, roughly 95% being singletons. Input material: naive CD4+ T cells sorted from blood. Subset meaning: CD45RA+ positively selected. These receptors all come from a man younger than 45 in good health.

The J gene is TRBJ2-1, the V gene TRBV7-9; the D is unclear. Trimming took 1 base from V and 5 from J, leaving 6 bases between them. The CDR3 length is 13 residues. Germline V CDR1 and CDR2: SEHNR, FQNEAQ (reference sequence). CDR3 DNA sequence: TGTGCCAGCAGCTTAGGATCCGACAATGAGCAGTTCTTC. Protein: CASSLGSDNEQFF.

The chain links TRBV19 to TRBJ1-4; D call uncertain. Trimming shortened V by 6 bases and J by 7 bases, and 12 bases separated the two germline ends. Germline loops: CDR1 LNHDA, CDR2 SQIVND (reference sequence). This CDR3 is 13 amino acids long. CDR3 bases: TGTGCCAGTAGACGGGATGGTGTTGAAAAACTGTTTTTT. It specifies CASRRDGVEKLFF.

CDR3 nucleotide sequence: TGTGCCAGCAGCTATTGGACAGGGGGCTCATTGTGGACTGAAGCTTTCTTT. Its protein is CASSYWTGGSLWTEAFF. The chain links TRBV7-2 to TRBJ1-1, with 11 bases that match TRBD1. Germline V gene lookup returns CDR1 SGHTA and CDR2 FQGNSA. CDR3 length: 17 residues. With 4 bases clipped from V and 5 bases from J, the junction kept 12 bases outside the gene matches. Full variable domain (outside the CDR3, taken from reference TRBV7-2 and TRBJ1-1): GAGVSQSPSNKVTEKGKDVELRCDPISGHTALYWYRQSLGQGLEFLIYFQGNSAPDKSGLPSDRFSAERTGGSVSTLTIQRTQQEDSAVYLCASSYWTGGSLWTEAFFGQGTRLTVV.

The V call is TRBV9, the J call TRBJ2-1; D is undetermined. Germline V gene sequence: CDR1 SGDLS, CDR2 YYNGEE. V lost 1 base, J lost 10 bases, and 9 bases lay in between. This CDR3 is built from 12 residues. The CDR3, as DNA: TGTGCCAGCAGCGTACCAACCGGAGAGCAGTTCTTC. Amino acids: CASSVPTGEQFF.

The chain carries TRBV15 and TRBJ2-3, with a weak D call TRBD1 (6 bases). This CDR3 spans 18 amino acids. Trimming stripped 5 bases from V and 2 bases from J, with 23 bases between. The germline CDR1 and CDR2 sequences are LNHNV and YYDKDF (reference sequence). This CDR3 reads CATSLDRSGPLVTDTQYF. In DNA, the CDR3 is TGTGCCACCAGCCTCGACAGGTCGGGTCCCCTTGTCACAGATACGCAGTATTTT.

The gene calls are TRBV9 and TRBJ2-7, with D perhaps being TRBD1 or TRBD2 (5 bases each). Germline V gene data show CDR1 as SGDLS and CDR2 as YYNGEE. The CDR3 covers 14 residues. V was trimmed by 3 bases and J by 1 base, leaving 11 bases between them. CDR3: CASSGRGVSYEQYF. CDR3 sequence (DNA): TGTGCCAGCAGCGGGAGAGGGGTTTCCTACGAGCAGTACTTC.

This chain connects TRBV5-5 to TRBJ2-7; no clear D gene. Trimming pared 1 base from V and 0 bases from J, leaving 11 bases between. This CDR3 has 15 amino acids. Germline CDR1 reads SGHKS; CDR2 reads YYEKEE (reference sequence). The CDR3 DNA follows: TGTGCCAGCAGCTTGAGGAGAGGAAACTCCTACGAGCAGTACTTC. Encoded protein: CASSLRRGNSYEQYF.

The chain has TRBV9 and TRBJ2-5; 13 bases map to TRBD2. The CDR3 runs 15 residues. Trimming cost V 2 bases and J 5 bases; bases outside gene matches: 3. The germline gives CDR1 SGDLS, CDR2 YYNGEE. CDR3 coding DNA: TGTGCCAGCAGCGTTGGGACTAGCGGGACCGAGACCCAGTACTTC. Its translation: CASSVGTSGTETQYF.

The DNA for the CDR3 is TGCGCCAGCAGTCCCGGCCGGGACTCCTATGGCTACACCTTC. Residues: CASSPGRDSYGYTF. The rearrangement links TRBV5-1 to TRBJ1-2; a weak D match, TRBD1 (5 bases). Trimming removed 5 bases from V and 4 bases from J, with 15 bases in between. In germline, CDR1 is SGHRS, CDR2 YFSETQ. This CDR3 has 14 amino acids.

This CDR3 reads CARPGQMKDTQYF. The CDR3 bases are TGTGCCCGACCCGGGCAGATGAAAGATACGCAGTATTTT. The gene calls are TRBV2 and TRBJ2-3; no definite D call. The germline V and J ends were trimmed by 11 bases and 5 bases, with 17 bases remaining between them. CDR3 length: 13 residues. CDR1 is SNHLY and CDR2 is FYNNEI in the germline V gene.

This chain uses TRBV7-2 with TRBJ2-1, with TRBD2 identical over 7 bases. CDR3 length: 16 amino acids. The germline V gene encodes CDR1 SGHTA and CDR2 FQGNSA. V gave up 4 bases and J gave up 0 bases; unmatched junction bases: 6. CDR3 nucleotide sequence: TGTGCCAGCAGCTCAACACTAGCGAGCTCCTACAATGAGCAGTTCTTC. Amino acid sequence: CASSSTLASSYNEQFF.

With respect to this clone: Since a much larger clone is just one base distant, this may be a read error. At the DNA level, this CDR3 is encoded by other sequences in the same sample as well. The rearrangement uses TRBV5-1 and TRBJ2-1; 7 nucleotides match TRBD2. The V and J ends lost 3 bases and 6 bases, in that order; junction bases with no gene match: 3. Looked up from germline, CDR1 is SGHRS and CDR2 is YFSETQ. This CDR3 comprises 13 residues. The CDR3 DNA sequence: TGCGCCAGCAGCTCACCGGGGGGCAATGAGCAGTTCTTC. Residues: CASSSPGGNEQFF.

The chain couples TRBV11-2 to TRBJ2-5, with 7 positions matching TRBD1. V was clipped by 1 base and J by 5 bases; unmatched bases: 4. The CDR3 covers 14 residues. Germline values: CDR1 SGHAT, CDR2 FQNNGV. CDR3 DNA sequence: TGTGCCAGCAGCTTAGTATTAGGGGGCGAGACCCAGTACTTC. Its translation: CASSLVLGGETQYF.

J is TRBJ2-4 and V is TRBV9; D could derive from TRBD1 or TRBD2 (6 bases each). The V gene's germline CDR1 is SGDLS and CDR2 YYNGEE. This CDR3 region has 13 residues. V lost 1 base and J lost 9, with 11 bases in between. CDR3 sequence reads: CASSVRGVGIQYF. The CDR3 nucleotides read TGTGCCAGCAGCGTAAGGGGGGTCGGCATTCAGTACTTC.

The J gene is TRBJ2-7, the V gene TRBV13; the match to TRBD2 covers 7 bases. This CDR3 is built from 14 residues. After removal of 5 bases from V and 3 bases from J, the junction contained 7 bases not matched to a gene. In germline, CDR1 is PRHDT, CDR2 FYEKMQ (reference sequence). CDR3 protein: CASSGSGTHYEQYF. The CDR3 DNA follows: TGTGCCAGCAGCGGAAGCGGGACCCACTACGAGCAGTACTTC.

This clone was seen once. The chain joins TRBV5-6 to TRBJ1-2, with D possibly matching TRBD1 (5 bases). Germline V gene data show CDR1 as SGHDT and CDR2 as YYEEEE. V dropped 3 bases and J dropped 4 bases, with 19 bases sitting between them. The length of the CDR3 is 16 residues. The CDR3 DNA sequence: TGTGCCAGCAGCTCTCCGAGAGGGGCAGCCGGCTATGGCTACACCTTC. Translating it yields CASSSPRGAAGYGYTF.

This chain connects TRBV5-5 to TRBJ1-4; maybe TRBD1 (6 bases). V gave up 3 bases and J gave up 5 bases, with 14 bases separating them. The CDR3 contains 15 residues. From germline, CDR1 is SGHKS and CDR2 YYEKEE (reference sequence). The CDR3 sequence: CASSSLGGLNEKLFF. In nucleotides, the CDR3 is TGTGCCAGCAGCTCTTTGGGGGGGCTCAATGAAAAACTGTTTTTT.

J is TRBJ2-4 and V is TRBV27, with a tentative D call TRBD2 (6 bases). The CDR3 covers 14 residues. CDR1 and CDR2 from the germline V gene are MNHEY and SMNVEV (reference sequence). V was cut by 5 bases and J by 6 bases, with 14 bases left in between. The CDR3 DNA sequence: TGTGCCAGCAGTCCGTCCCCCGGGGGAAACATTCAGTACTTC. This translates into CASSPSPGGNIQYF.

The chain links TRBV6-5 to TRBJ2-5; possible D gene TRBD2, 5 bases. Germline assignment: CDR1 MNHEY and CDR2 SVGAGI. The CDR3 covers 14 residues. Trimming left V 0 bases short and J 7 bases short, with 12 bases between. Here the CDR3 reads CASSYSYRERTQYF. CDR3 coding DNA: TGTGCCAGCAGTTACTCTTATCGGGAACGGACCCAGTACTTC.

The sample holds a few counts of this clone. The V and J genes are TRBV19 and TRBJ1-5; D call uncertain. V shed 5 bases and J shed 4 bases, with 9 bases lying between them. The CDR3 covers 13 residues. Germline CDR1 LNHDA, CDR2 SQIVND (reference sequence). The DNA of the CDR3 is TGTGCCAGTAGTGAGGCAAAGAATCAGCCCCAGCATTTT. The encoded protein is CASSEAKNQPQHF.

This chain uses TRBV6-1 with TRBJ1-5; no reliable D call. V was trimmed by 6 bases and J by 3 bases, leaving 12 bases between them. The CDR3 totals 14 residues. Per the germline V gene, CDR1 is MNHNS and CDR2 is SASEGT. The CDR3 sequence: CASREDGFNQPQHF. DNA of the CDR3: TGTGCCAGCAGAGAGGACGGGTTCAATCAGCCCCAGCATTTT.

The CDR3 loop reads CASSWNSPYNEQFF. DNA for the CDR3: TGTGCCAGTAGTTGGAATAGCCCCTACAATGAGCAGTTCTTC. The rearrangement links TRBV19 to TRBJ2-1; D unclear. Germline lookup yields CDR1 LNHDA and CDR2 SQIVND (reference sequence). This CDR3 has 14 amino acids. Trimming pared 5 bases from V and 2 bases from J, leaving 10 bases between.

J is TRBJ2-3 and V is TRBV2; D call uncertain. CDR3 length: 12 amino acids. The ends were cut back, 6 bases at V and 10 bases at J, with 14 bases in the middle. Germline V lookup: CDR1 SNHLY, CDR2 FYNNEI. The CDR3 sequence: CASSGDEVSQYF. CDR3 nucleotide sequence: TGTGCCAGCAGCGGCGACGAGGTCTCGCAGTATTTT.

This clone was seen only once. The V call is TRBV18, the J call TRBJ2-3; 7 bases are a match to TRBD1. The length of the CDR3 is 14 residues. V shed 2 bases and J 5 bases; nucleotides not matched to a gene: 4. CDR1 and CDR2 (germline): KGHSH, LQKENI. CDR3 nucleotides: TGTGCCAGCTCACCATCCCCAGGGGGAGATACGCAGTATTTT. Amino acids: CASSPSPGGDTQYF.

The chain recombines TRBV27 with TRBJ2-3, with TRBD2 matching 10 bases. V was clipped by 2 bases and J by 5 bases; unmatched bases: 10. The CDR3 length is 17 residues. CDR1 and CDR2 (germline): MNHEY, SMNVEV (reference sequence). The CDR3 region has the DNA TGTGCCAGCAGTTTACCGCGTCTAGCGGGAGTAGTAGATACGCAGTATTTT. Its protein is CASSLPRLAGVVDTQYF.

The sample holds one count of this clone. Different DNA sequences within this sample yield the same CDR3. CDR3 bases: TGTGCCAGCAGTGTATCAGGGGGTCGGTACGAGCAGTACTTC. This sequence encodes CASSVSGGRYEQYF. This chain uses TRBV25-1 with TRBJ2-7; 7 nucleotides match TRBD1. The CDR3 has 14 residues. The junction had 7 bases not matched to a gene; V was cut back by 4 bases and J by 4 bases. CDR1 and CDR2 (germline): MGHDK, SYGVNS.

This chain uses TRBV21-1 with TRBJ2-1; TRBD1, the table's D call, lacks a check against the DNA. TRBV21-1 is labeled a pseudogene. This CDR3 spans 17 amino acids. This chain's CDR3 is CASSPHDRIFSYNEQFF. As DNA, the CDR3 is TGTGCCAGCAGCCCCCACGACAGGATATTCTCCTACAATGAGCAGTTCTTC.

The gene calls are TRBV27 and TRBJ2-7, with 8 bases identical to TRBD2. The length of the CDR3 is 15 residues. Germline assignment: CDR1 MNHEY and CDR2 SMNVEV (reference sequence). The J segment lost 2 bases and the V segment lost 5 bases, leaving 8 bases of the junction unmatched. CDR3 loop: CASSPRGGIPYEQYF. CDR3 in DNA: TGTGCCAGCAGTCCTCGGGGGGGGATCCCCTACGAGCAGTACTTC.

The rearrangement uses TRBV4-3 and TRBJ2-1; possibly TRBD2 for D (6 bases). Trimming stripped 9 bases from V and 6 bases from J, with 21 bases between. CDR3 length: 15 amino acids. Germline V gene lookup returns CDR1 LGHNA and CDR2 YSLEER. CDR3 nucleotides: TGCGCCAGGTGGGAGGCATCTTCGATACTCAATGAGCAGTTCTTC. Translating it yields CARWEASSILNEQFF.

The chain couples TRBV30 to TRBJ2-2; 8 bases match TRBD2. V shed 0 bases, J shed 5 bases, and the junction held 8 bases outside the gene matches. CDR1 GTSNPN and CDR2 SVGIG come from the germline V gene (reference sequence). CDR3 length: 16 amino acids. The DNA of the CDR3 is TGTGCCTGGAGTGTTGTTCTAGCGGGTTCGACCGGGGAGCTGTTTTTT. Translation: CAWSVVLAGSTGELFF. Together with reference TRBV30 and TRBJ2-2, the CDR3 gives the full variable domain: SQTIHQWPATLVQPVGSPLSLECTVEGTSNPNLYWYRQAAGRGLQLLFYSVGIGQISSEVPQNLSASRPQDRQFILSSKKLLLSDSGFYLCAWSVVLAGSTGELFFGEGSRLTVL.